These 24 T cell receptor beta chains were sequenced from one sample in a study of CD8+ T cells in alopecia areata. Following RNA extraction, reverse transcription yielded cDNA that acted as the sequencing template. The data were produced by immunoSEQ multiplex PCR, yet TCRdb's version contains in-frame clones alone and is incomplete. The sample lists some 120,000 clones, around 50% seen once, with 4.5% in the top ten. The sequencing used CD4+ T cells sorted from blood, collected at week 0. The origin of the receptors is a human donor with alopecia areata.

The chain recombines TRBV5-1 with TRBJ2-2, with 13 positions matching TRBD2. V dropped 2 bases and J dropped 4; count of bases not matched to a gene: 8. The CDR3 length is 18 residues. Germline V gene data show CDR1 as SGHRS and CDR2 as YFSETQ. The CDR3 loop reads CASSFRTSGGISTGELFF. For the CDR3, the DNA is TGCGCCAGCAGCTTCCGGACTAGCGGGGGTATATCCACCGGGGAGCTGTTTTTT.

This clone has only one observation. This rearrangement joins TRBV7-6 to TRBJ2-2; D is undetermined. The germline gives CDR1 SGHVS, CDR2 FNYEAQ. Trimming took 2 bases from V and 0 from J, leaving 7 bases between them. The CDR3 contains 15 residues. Here the CDR3 reads CASSLTYANTGELFF. The CDR3 DNA is TGTGCCAGCAGCTTAACGTACGCGAACACCGGGGAGCTGTTTTTT.

CDR3 region: CASRETGTGRDEQYF. In DNA form, the CDR3 reads TGTGCCAGTAGGGAAACCGGGACAGGTCGTGACGAGCAGTACTTC. The V call is TRBV19, the J call TRBJ2-7; 8 nucleotides agree with TRBD1. With V trimmed by 6 bases and J by 5 bases, 12 bases remained unmatched. Germline CDR1 reads LNHDA; CDR2 reads SQIVND (reference sequence). The CDR3 has 15 residues.

The rearrangement uses TRBV2 and TRBJ2-3, with D possibly being TRBD2 (5 bases). This CDR3 is built from 12 residues. The germline V gene encodes CDR1 SNHLY and CDR2 FYNNEI. Trimming took off 8 bases at V and 4 bases at J, with 10 bases between the two ends. The CDR3 loop reads CASRVGADTQYF. The DNA of the CDR3 is TGTGCCAGCCGGGTCGGGGCAGATACGCAGTATTTT.

The chain has TRBV7-9 and TRBJ1-2; 7 bases map to TRBD1. Germline V CDR1 and CDR2: SEHNR, FQNEAQ (reference sequence). The CDR3 length is 14 residues. The V gene end was trimmed by 3 bases and the J gene end by 4 bases; junction bases not matched to a gene: 5. CDR3 amino acids: CASSFEGAAYGYTF. The CDR3 DNA reads as TGTGCCAGCAGCTTTGAGGGGGCAGCCTATGGCTACACCTTC.

J is TRBJ2-1 and V is TRBV30; D is possibly TRBD1 (7 bases). The CDR3 length is 16 residues. Trimming stripped 3 bases from V and 5 bases from J, with 20 bases between. Germline CDR1 and CDR2: GTSNPN and SVGIG (reference sequence). Here the CDR3 DNA reads TGTGCCTGGAGGCCCTGGGGCAGGGGGGACAACAATGAGCAGTTCTTC. This encodes CAWRPWGRGDNNEQFF.

The rearrangement links TRBV5-1 to TRBJ2-3; weak D call: TRBD1 (5 bases). The CDR3 is made up of 14 amino acids. The V and J ends lost 4 bases and 6 bases respectively, with 15 bases between them. Per the germline V gene, CDR1 is SGHRS and CDR2 is YFSETQ. The CDR3 DNA reads as TGCGCCAGCAGCACCCAAGGGGCCCGGGATACGCAGTATTTT. Protein sequence: CASSTQGARDTQYF. The whole variable domain, filled in from reference TRBV5-1 and TRBJ2-3, reads KAGVTQTPRYLIKTRGQQVTLSCSPISGHRSVSWYQQTPGQGLQFLFEYFSETQRNKGNFPGRFSGRQFSNSRSEMNVSTLELGDSALYLCASSTQGARDTQYFGPGTRLTVL.

The chain links TRBV30 to TRBJ2-7, with D possibly matching TRBD1 (7 bases). The length of the CDR3 is 14 residues. The V end lost 2 bases, the J end lost 2 bases, and 13 bases lay between the germline ends. Germline V gene lookup returns CDR1 GTSNPN and CDR2 SVGIG (reference sequence). The CDR3 DNA reads as TGTGCCTGGAGTTATGGAGGGGGCCCCTACGAGCAGTACTTC. This translates into CAWSYGGGPYEQYF. Complete variable domain (other parts from reference TRBV30 and TRBJ2-7): SQTIHQWPATLVQPVGSPLSLECTVEGTSNPNLYWYRQAAGRGLQLLFYSVGIGQISSEVPQNLSASRPQDRQFILSSKKLLLSDSGFYLCAWSYGGGPYEQYFGPGTRLTVT.

A few counts support this clone. The chain employs TRBV12-5 and TRBJ1-1; perhaps TRBD1 as D (5 bases). Trimming pared 1 base from V and 4 bases from J, leaving 13 bases between. From germline, CDR1 is LGHNT and CDR2 FRNRAP. This CDR3 is 15 amino acids long. DNA for the CDR3: TGTGCTAGTGGTTTGGGGTCAGCGGGGGGCACTGAAGCTTTCTTT. Its protein is CASGLGSAGGTEAFF.

This clone came up a few times. The chain couples TRBV7-2 to TRBJ2-2; D ambiguous. V lost 5 bases to trimming and J lost 6 bases, with 13 bases between them. This CDR3 has 14 residues. The germline gives CDR1 SGHTA, CDR2 FQGNSA. The CDR3 nucleotides read TGTGCCAGCAGCAGAGGACGGTACGCCGGGGAGCTGTTTTTT. It yields the protein CASSRGRYAGELFF. Based on the CDR3 plus reference TRBV7-2 and TRBJ2-2, the full variable domain is GAGVSQSPSNKVTEKGKDVELRCDPISGHTALYWYRQSLGQGLEFLIYFQGNSAPDKSGLPSDRFSAERTGGSVSTLTIQRTQQEDSAVYLCASSRGRYAGELFFGEGSRLTVL.

This clone came up a few times. This rearrangement joins TRBV4-2 to TRBJ1-2; D not resolved. CDR1 is LGHNA and CDR2 is YNFKEQ in the germline V gene. Trimming shortened V by 4 bases and J by 2 bases, and 14 bases separated the two germline ends. The CDR3 extends over 15 amino acids. CDR3 amino acids: CASSPREPRNYGYTF. Written as DNA, the CDR3 is TGTGCCAGCAGCCCCCGGGAGCCGCGAAACTATGGCTACACCTTC.

This chain joins TRBV19 and TRBJ1-6, with TRBD1 identical over 7 bases. Trimming removed 8 bases from V and 10 bases from J; junction bases left unmatched: 14. The CDR3 extends over 15 amino acids. Germline V gene sequence: CDR1 LNHDA, CDR2 SQIVND (reference sequence). The CDR3 DNA sequence: TGTGCCAGTGGACCAACAGGGGCAAGATTGTCACCCCTCCACTTT. As protein: CASGPTGARLSPLHF.

This sequence joins TRBV15 and TRBJ1-2; D might be TRBD1 (6 bases). The CDR3 sequence is 13 residues long. V gave up 1 base and J gave up 5 bases, with 8 bases separating them. CDR1 is LNHNV, CDR2 YYDKDF, per germline (reference sequence). CDR3 amino acids: CATSRAGQYGYTF. DNA of the CDR3: TGTGCCACCAGCAGAGCTGGACAGTATGGCTACACCTTC.

This chain links TRBV7-2 with TRBJ1-3, with TRBD1 matching 9 bases. Germline CDR1 SGHTA, CDR2 FQGNSA. The V gene end was trimmed by 2 bases and the J gene end by 1 base; junction bases not matched to a gene: 12. The CDR3 has 19 amino acids. The DNA of the CDR3 is TGTGCCAGCAGCTTAACTACAAGGGGACAGGGAGCATCTGGAAACACCATATATTTT. Protein product: CASSLTTRGQGASGNTIYF.

The V and J genes are TRBV5-1 and TRBJ2-3, with 7 bases lining up with TRBD2. Germline trimming cut 1 base from V and 4 bases from J; bases unmatched to any gene: 3. Germline loops: CDR1 SGHRS, CDR2 YFSETQ. This CDR3 region has 14 residues. The CDR3 DNA sequence: TGCGCCAGCAGCTTGCCTAGCGGAGCAGATACGCAGTATTTT. Amino acids: CASSLPSGADTQYF.

This chain joins TRBV14 and TRBJ1-2; no firm D call. Trimming took off 0 bases at V and 7 bases at J, with 15 bases between the two ends. Germline V lookup: CDR1 SGHDN, CDR2 FVKESK. The CDR3 sequence is 15 residues long. The CDR3 DNA sequence: TGTGCCAGCAGCCAAGATCTTAGGGCAGGATTTGGCTACACCTTC. Amino acids: CASSQDLRAGFGYTF.

The CDR3 region has the DNA TGTGCCAGCTCACCGCTCGTCAGCACAGATACGCAGTATTTT. It is translated as CASSPLVSTDTQYF. The V gene is TRBV18, the J gene TRBJ2-3; D unresolved. Germline values: CDR1 KGHSH, CDR2 LQKENI. CDR3 size: 14 residues. With 3 bases removed from V and 0 bases from J, the gap between germline ends came to 7 bases.

This clone was observed a few times. The chain couples TRBV28 to TRBJ1-5; maybe TRBD1 (6 bases). Looked up from germline, CDR1 is MDHEN and CDR2 is SYDVKM. V was trimmed by 3 bases and J by 4 bases, leaving 10 bases between them. CDR3 length: 14 residues. CDR3 sequence: CASSFGGSNQPQHF. The CDR3 DNA reads TGTGCCAGCAGTTTCGGGGGCTCGAATCAGCCCCAGCATTTT.

The table lists this clone with a few counts. This rearrangement joins TRBV30 to TRBJ1-6; D is undetermined. In germline, CDR1 is GTSNPN, CDR2 SVGIG (reference sequence). Trimming left V 1 base short and J 10 bases short, with 14 bases between. The CDR3 is made up of 14 amino acids. The CDR3 spells CAWSASRIVSPLHF. CDR3 DNA: TGTGCCTGGAGTGCATCCCGGATCGTGTCACCCCTCCACTTT. The variable domain in full, completed from reference TRBV30 and TRBJ1-6, reads SQTIHQWPATLVQPVGSPLSLECTVEGTSNPNLYWYRQAAGRGLQLLFYSVGIGQISSEVPQNLSASRPQDRQFILSSKKLLLSDSGFYLCAWSASRIVSPLHFGNGTRLTVT.

This clone was seen more than once but under ten times. This chain links TRBV7-9 with TRBJ2-1; 11 nucleotides match TRBD2. The germline gives CDR1 SEHNR, CDR2 FQNEAQ (reference sequence). CDR3 size: 14 residues. With V trimmed by 6 bases and J by 6 bases, 4 bases remained unmatched. CDR3 DNA: TGTGCCAGCAGAGCTAGCGGGAGGAGCAATGAGCAGTTCTTC. It encodes CASRASGRSNEQFF.

This chain joins TRBV25-1 and TRBJ1-1; D is unclear. Trimming pared 4 bases from V and 5 bases from J, leaving 8 bases between. This CDR3 spans 12 amino acids. Germline CDR1 is MGHDK and CDR2 is SYGVNS. CDR3 loop: CASSGGFTEAFF. DNA for the CDR3: TGTGCCAGCAGTGGTGGTTTTACTGAAGCTTTCTTT.

The V and J genes are TRBV5-4 and TRBJ2-3, with no clear D. Trimming shortened V by 1 base and J by 6 bases, and 6 bases separated the two germline ends. This CDR3 is 12 amino acids long. The V gene's germline CDR1 is SGHNT and CDR2 YYREEE (reference sequence). The CDR3, as DNA: TGTGCCAGCAGCTTGTTTGGGGATACGCAGTATTTT. It translates to CASSLFGDTQYF.

The CDR3 DNA reads as TGTGCCAGCAGTGAGGCTAGCGGGAGTTGGACAGATACGCAGTATTTT. This gives the protein CASSEASGSWTDTQYF. The genes are TRBV2 and TRBJ2-3, with 10 nucleotides matching TRBD2. Trimming took 3 bases from V and 3 from J; bases not matched to a gene: 6. The V gene's germline CDR1 is SNHLY and CDR2 FYNNEI. The length of the CDR3 is 16 residues.

The chain employs TRBV29-1 and TRBJ1-5; no reliable D call. The CDR3 consists of 14 residues. The V end lost 0 bases, the J end lost 7 bases, and 13 bases lay between the germline ends. Germline values: CDR1 SQVTM, CDR2 ANQGSEA. CDR3 protein: CSVEDSGIGQPQHF. In DNA, the CDR3 is TGCAGCGTTGAAGATAGTGGCATCGGCCAGCCCCAGCATTTT.